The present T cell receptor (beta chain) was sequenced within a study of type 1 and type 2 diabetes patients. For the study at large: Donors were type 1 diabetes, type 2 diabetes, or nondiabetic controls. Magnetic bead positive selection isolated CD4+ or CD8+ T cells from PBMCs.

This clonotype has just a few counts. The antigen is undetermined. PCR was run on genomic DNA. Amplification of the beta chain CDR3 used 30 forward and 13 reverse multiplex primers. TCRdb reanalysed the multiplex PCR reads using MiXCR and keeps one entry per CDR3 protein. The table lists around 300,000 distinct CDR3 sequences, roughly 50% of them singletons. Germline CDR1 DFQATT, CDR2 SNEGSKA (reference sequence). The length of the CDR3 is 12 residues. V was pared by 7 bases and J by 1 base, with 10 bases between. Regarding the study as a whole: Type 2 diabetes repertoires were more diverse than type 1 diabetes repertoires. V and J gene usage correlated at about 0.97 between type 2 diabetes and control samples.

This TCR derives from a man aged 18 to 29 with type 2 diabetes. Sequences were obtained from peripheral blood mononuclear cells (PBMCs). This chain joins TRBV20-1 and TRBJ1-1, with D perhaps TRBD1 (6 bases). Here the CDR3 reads CSVKQGNTEAFF. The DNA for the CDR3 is TGCAGTGTTAAACAGGGGAACACTGAAGCTTTCTTT.